This T cell receptor (beta chain) appears in the sequencing data of a study of cytomegalovirus exposure and HLA in healthy donors. Study at large: An early release of data contained about 85 million unique TCRs, which came from HLA-typed donors.

The PCR had 60 Vbeta and 13 Jbeta primers. Clones were read by immunoSEQ multiplex PCR, and TCRdb kept only the in-frame ones, dropping some. The data show 150,000 or so clones, 80% seen once. Nominally healthy donors were sampled, though unrecorded immune exposures were likely. Study-wide results and limits: Despite most TCR sequences being rare, some public TCRs occurred in many donors.

To note about this clone: The antigen remains undetermined.

CDR3 length equals 14 residues. The V end lost 0 bases, the J end lost 6 bases, and 10 bases lay between the germline ends. The germline V gene has CDR1 SGHRS and CDR2 YFSETQ. The chain is built from TRBV5-1 and TRBJ2-1; tentative D call: TRBD2 (6 bases). Sequenced input: PBMCs. This receptor was obtained from a middle-aged woman in good health and CMV-seropositive. This CDR3 is CASSLVGLVNEQFF. CDR3 bases: TGCGCCAGCAGCTTGGTGGGACTGGTCAATGAGCAGTTCTTC.